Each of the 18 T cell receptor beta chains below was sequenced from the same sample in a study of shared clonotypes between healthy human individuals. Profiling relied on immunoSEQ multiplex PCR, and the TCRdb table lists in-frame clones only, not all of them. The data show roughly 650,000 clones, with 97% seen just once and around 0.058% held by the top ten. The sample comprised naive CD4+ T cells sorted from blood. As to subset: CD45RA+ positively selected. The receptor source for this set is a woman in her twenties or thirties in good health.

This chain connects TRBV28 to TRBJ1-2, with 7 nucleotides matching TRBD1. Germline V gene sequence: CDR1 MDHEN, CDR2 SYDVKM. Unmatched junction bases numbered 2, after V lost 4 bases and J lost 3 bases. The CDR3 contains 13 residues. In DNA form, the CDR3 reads TGTGCCAGCAGTTCGGGACAGCACTATGGCTACACCTTC. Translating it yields CASSSGQHYGYTF.

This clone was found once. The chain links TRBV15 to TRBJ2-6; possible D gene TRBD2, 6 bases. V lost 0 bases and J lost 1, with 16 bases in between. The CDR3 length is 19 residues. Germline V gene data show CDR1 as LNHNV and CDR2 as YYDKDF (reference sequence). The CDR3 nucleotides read TGTGCCACCAGCAGAGATCGGGACTGGGTTAATTCTGGGGCCAACGTCCTGACTTTC. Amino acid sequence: CATSRDRDWVNSGANVLTF.

The CDR3 sequence is CASSQQPGAATEQYF. CDR3 in DNA: TGTGCCAGCAGCCAACAACCTGGGGCGGCTACCGAGCAGTACTTC. V usage is TRBV14 and J usage is TRBJ2-7; TRBD1 might be the D (5 bases). This CDR3 has 15 amino acids. V gave up 2 bases and J gave up 6 bases, with 17 bases separating them. Germline CDR1 is SGHDN and CDR2 is FVKESK.

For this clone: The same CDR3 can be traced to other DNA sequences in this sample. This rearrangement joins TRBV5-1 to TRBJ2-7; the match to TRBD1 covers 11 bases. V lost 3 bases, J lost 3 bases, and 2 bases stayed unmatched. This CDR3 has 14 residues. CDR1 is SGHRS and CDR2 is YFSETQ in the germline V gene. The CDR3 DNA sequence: TGCGCCAGCAGCTGGACAGGGGGCAGCTACGAGCAGTACTTC. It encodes CASSWTGGSYEQYF.

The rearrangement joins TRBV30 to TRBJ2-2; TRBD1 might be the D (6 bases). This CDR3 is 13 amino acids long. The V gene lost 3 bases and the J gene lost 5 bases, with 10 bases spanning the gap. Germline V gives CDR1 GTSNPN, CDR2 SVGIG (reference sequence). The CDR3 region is CAWRRQGTGELFF. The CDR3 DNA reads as TGTGCCTGGAGACGGCAGGGGACCGGGGAGCTGTTTTTT.

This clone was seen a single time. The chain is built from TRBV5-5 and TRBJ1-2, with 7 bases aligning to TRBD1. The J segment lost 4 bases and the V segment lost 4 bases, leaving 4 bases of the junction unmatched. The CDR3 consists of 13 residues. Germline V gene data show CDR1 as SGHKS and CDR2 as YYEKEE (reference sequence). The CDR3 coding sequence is TGTGCCAGCAGCCCGGACAGGAGCTATGGCTACACCTTC. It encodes CASSPDRSYGYTF.

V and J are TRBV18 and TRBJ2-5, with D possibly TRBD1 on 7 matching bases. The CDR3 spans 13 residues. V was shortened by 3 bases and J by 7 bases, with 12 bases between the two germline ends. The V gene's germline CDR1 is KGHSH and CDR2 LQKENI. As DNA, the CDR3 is TGTGCCAGCTCACCCCAGGGGGAGGTGACCCAGTACTTC. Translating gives CASSPQGEVTQYF.

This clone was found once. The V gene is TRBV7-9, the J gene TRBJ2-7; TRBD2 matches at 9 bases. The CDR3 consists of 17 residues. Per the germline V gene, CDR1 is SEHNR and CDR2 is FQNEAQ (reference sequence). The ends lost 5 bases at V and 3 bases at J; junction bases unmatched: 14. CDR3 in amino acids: CASSPHLGGRAGYEQYF. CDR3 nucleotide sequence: TGTGCCAGCAGCCCCCACCTCGGCGGGAGGGCCGGCTACGAGCAGTACTTC.

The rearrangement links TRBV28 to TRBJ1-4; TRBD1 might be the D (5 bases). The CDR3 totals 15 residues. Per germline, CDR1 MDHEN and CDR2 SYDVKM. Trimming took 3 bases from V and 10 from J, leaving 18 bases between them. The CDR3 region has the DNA TGTGCCAGCAGTTTCCGAGGACATGATAGGGGAAAACTGTTTTTT. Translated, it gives CASSFRGHDRGKLFF. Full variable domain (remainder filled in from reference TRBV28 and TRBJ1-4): DVKVTQSSRYLVKRTGEKVFLECVQDMDHENMFWYRQDPGLGLRLIYFSYDVKMKEKGDIPEGYSVSREKKERFSLILESASTNQTSMYLCASSFRGHDRGKLFFGSGTQLSVL.

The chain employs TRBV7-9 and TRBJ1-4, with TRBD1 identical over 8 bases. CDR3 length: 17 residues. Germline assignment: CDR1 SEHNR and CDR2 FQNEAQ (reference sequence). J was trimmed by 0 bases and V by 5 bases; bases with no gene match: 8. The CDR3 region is CASSERQGPPTNEKLFF. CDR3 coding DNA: TGTGCCAGCAGCGAGAGACAGGGGCCCCCAACTAATGAAAAACTGTTTTTT. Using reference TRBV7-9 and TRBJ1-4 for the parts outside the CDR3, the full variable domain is DTGVSQNPRHKITKRGQNVTFRCDPISEHNRLYWYRQTLGQGPEFLTYFQNEAQLEKSRLLSDRFSAERPKGSFSTLEIQRTEQGDSAMYLCASSERQGPPTNEKLFFGSGTQLSVL.

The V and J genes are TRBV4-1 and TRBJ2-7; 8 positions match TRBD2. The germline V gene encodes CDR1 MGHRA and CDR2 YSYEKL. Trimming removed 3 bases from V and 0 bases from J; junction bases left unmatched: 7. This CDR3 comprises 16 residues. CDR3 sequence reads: CASSQRTSGYSYEQYF. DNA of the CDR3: TGCGCCAGCAGCCAGAGAACTAGCGGATACTCCTACGAGCAGTACTTC.

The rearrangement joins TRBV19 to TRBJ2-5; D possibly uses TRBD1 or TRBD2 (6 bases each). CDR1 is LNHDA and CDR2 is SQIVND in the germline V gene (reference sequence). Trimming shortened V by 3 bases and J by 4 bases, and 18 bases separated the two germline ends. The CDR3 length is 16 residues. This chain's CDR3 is CASSIAGGALGETQYF. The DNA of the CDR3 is TGTGCCAGTAGTATCGCCGGGGGCGCATTGGGAGAGACCCAGTACTTC.

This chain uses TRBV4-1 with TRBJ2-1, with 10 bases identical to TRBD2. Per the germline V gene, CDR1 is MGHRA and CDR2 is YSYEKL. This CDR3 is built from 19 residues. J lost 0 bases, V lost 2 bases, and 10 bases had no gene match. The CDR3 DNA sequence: TGCGCCAGCAGCCAAAAGCGGGAGGGACTAATAAGCTCCTACAATGAGCAGTTCTTC. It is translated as CASSQKREGLISSYNEQFF.

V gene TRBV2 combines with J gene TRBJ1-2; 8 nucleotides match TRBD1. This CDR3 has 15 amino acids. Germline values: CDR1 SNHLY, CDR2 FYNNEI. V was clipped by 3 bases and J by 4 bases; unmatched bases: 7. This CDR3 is CASSDDPGQVYGYTF. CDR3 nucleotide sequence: TGTGCCAGCAGTGATGATCCGGGACAGGTCTATGGCTACACCTTC.

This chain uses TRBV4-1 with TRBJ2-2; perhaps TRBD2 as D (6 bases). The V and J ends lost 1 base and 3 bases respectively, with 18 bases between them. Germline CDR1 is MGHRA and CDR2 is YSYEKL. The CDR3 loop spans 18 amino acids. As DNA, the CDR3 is TGCGCCAGCAGCCAAGTATTGGTTCGACGCGGGGACACCGGGGAGCTGTTTTTT. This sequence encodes CASSQVLVRRGDTGELFF.

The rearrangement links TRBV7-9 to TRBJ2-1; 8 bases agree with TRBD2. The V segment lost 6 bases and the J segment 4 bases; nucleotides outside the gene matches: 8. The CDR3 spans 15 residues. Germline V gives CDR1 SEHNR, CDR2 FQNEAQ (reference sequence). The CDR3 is CASRTPGLEYNEQFF. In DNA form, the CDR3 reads TGTGCCAGCAGGACCCCGGGACTAGAGTACAATGAGCAGTTCTTC. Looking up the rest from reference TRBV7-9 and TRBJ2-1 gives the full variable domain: DTGVSQNPRHKITKRGQNVTFRCDPISEHNRLYWYRQTLGQGPEFLTYFQNEAQLEKSRLLSDRFSAERPKGSFSTLEIQRTEQGDSAMYLCASRTPGLEYNEQFFGPGTRLTVL.

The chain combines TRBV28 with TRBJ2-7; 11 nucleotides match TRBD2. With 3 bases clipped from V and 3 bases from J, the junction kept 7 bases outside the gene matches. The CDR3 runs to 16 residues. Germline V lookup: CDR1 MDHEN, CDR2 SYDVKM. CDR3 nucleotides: TGTGCCAGCAGTTTTAATAGCGGGAGGGCCGGCTACGAGCAGTACTTC. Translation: CASSFNSGRAGYEQYF.

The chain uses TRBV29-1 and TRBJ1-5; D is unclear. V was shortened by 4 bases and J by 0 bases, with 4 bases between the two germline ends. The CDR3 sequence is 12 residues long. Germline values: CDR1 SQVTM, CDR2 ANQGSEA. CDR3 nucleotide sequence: TGCAGCGTTGCCTTTAGCAATCAGCCCCAGCATTTT. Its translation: CSVAFSNQPQHF.